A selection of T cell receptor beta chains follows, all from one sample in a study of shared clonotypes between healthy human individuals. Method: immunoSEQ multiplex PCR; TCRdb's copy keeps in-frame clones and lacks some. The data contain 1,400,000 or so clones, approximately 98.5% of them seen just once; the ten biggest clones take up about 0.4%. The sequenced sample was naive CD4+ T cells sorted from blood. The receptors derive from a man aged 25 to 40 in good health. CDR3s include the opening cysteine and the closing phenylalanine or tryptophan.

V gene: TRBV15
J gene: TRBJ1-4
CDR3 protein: CATSRDNGGNEKLFF

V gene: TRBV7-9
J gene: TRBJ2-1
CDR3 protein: CASTLAGVLNEQFF

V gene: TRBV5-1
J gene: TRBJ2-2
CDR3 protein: CASSRAGTNTGELFF

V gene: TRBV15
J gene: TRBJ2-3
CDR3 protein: CATRDSGRGVDTQYF

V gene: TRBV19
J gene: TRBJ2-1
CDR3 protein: CASSIDLAGRRVRYNEQFF

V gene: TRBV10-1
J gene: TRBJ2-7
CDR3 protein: CASSGHGGYEQYF

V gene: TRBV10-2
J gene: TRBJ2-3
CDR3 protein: CASSERLRTQYF

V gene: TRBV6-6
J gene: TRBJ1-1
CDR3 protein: CASSYSKTGLNTEAFF

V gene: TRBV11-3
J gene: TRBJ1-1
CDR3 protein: CASSRGQGDEAFF

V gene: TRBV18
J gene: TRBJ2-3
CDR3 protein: CASSDLGLGSTDTQYF

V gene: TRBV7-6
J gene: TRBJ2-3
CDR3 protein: CASSLVKGLAGATDTQYF

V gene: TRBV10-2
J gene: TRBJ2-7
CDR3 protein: CASSAATYEQYF

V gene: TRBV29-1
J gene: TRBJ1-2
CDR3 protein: CSVGGGAGGYTF

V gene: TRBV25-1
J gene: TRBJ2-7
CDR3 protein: CASSSRDINYEQYF

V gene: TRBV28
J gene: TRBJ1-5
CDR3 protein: CASSPPQHF

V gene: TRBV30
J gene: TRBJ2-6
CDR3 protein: CAWKGGLGQSGANVLTF

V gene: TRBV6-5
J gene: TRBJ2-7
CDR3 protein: CASSYRQDITYEQYF

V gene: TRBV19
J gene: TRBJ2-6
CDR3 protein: CASSWRTGTATGANVLTF

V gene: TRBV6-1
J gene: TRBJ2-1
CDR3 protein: CASSAPSRGSYNEQFF

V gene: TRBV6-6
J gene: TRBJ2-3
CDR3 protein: CASTRLVLDTDTQYF

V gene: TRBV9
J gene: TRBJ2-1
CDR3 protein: CASSAGGFSLLADYNEQFF